This passage covers 15 T cell receptor beta chains from one sample sequenced in a study of cytomegalovirus exposure and HLA in healthy donors. PCR employed 60 Vbeta and 13 Jbeta primers. Data came from immunoSEQ multiplex PCR; TCRdb stores just in-frame clones and leaves some out. The table includes some 98,000 clones, roughly 76% detected once. Material for sequencing was PBMCs. These receptors were taken from a human donor in good health.

This clone occurred a few times. This rearrangement joins TRBV6-8 to TRBJ2-1; D is perhaps TRBD2 (5 bases). The CDR3 totals 15 residues. Between the trimmed V and J ends, which lost 6 bases and 10 bases, there was a span of 22 bases. Germline lookup yields CDR1 MNHGY and CDR2 SAAAGT. The DNA of the CDR3 is TGTGCCAGCAGGGCCGTCCGGGAATCCTTCGGGGAGCAGTTCTTC. Residues: CASRAVRESFGEQFF.

The J gene is TRBJ2-7, the V gene TRBV5-1; perhaps TRBD1 as D (6 bases). This CDR3 contains 14 residues. Germline V gene lookup returns CDR1 SGHRS and CDR2 YFSETQ. The V end was cut by 4 bases, the J end by 0 bases, with 11 bases between. The DNA for the CDR3 is TGCGCCAGCAGCCTGGACAGTCTCTCCTACGAGCAGTACTTC. Translated, it gives CASSLDSLSYEQYF.

This clone is a singleton in its sample. This sequence joins TRBV18 and TRBJ2-3; 7 nucleotides match TRBD1. The germline V gene has CDR1 KGHSH and CDR2 LQKENI. The CDR3 has 15 amino acids. J gave up 1 base and V 11 bases, and 12 bases lay outside the gene matches. CDR3 sequence reads: CASLARDRGTDTQYF. Here the CDR3 DNA reads TGTGCCTCCTTAGCCCGGGACAGAGGCACAGATACGCAGTATTTT.

V and J are TRBV5-6 and TRBJ2-3; D unresolved. Germline-derived CDR1 and CDR2 are SGHDT and YYEEEE. V was pared by 4 bases and J by 5 bases, with 11 bases between. The CDR3 runs 13 residues. CDR3 DNA sequence: TGTGCCAGCAGCGAAAGCCTCCTAGATACGCAGTATTTT. It specifies CASSESLLDTQYF.

V usage is TRBV4-1 and J usage is TRBJ2-7; maybe TRBD2 (5 bases). This CDR3 spans 14 amino acids. Trimming took off 1 base at V and 6 bases at J, with 13 bases between the two ends. Germline V CDR1 and CDR2: MGHRA, YSYEKL. The chain's CDR3 is CASSQAAGRGEQYF. The CDR3 DNA sequence: TGCGCCAGCAGCCAAGCGGCAGGCCGGGGCGAGCAGTACTTC.

The genes are TRBV5-1 and TRBJ1-1, with 9 bases identical to TRBD1. CDR1 is SGHRS, CDR2 YFSETQ, per germline. There are 16 residues in the CDR3. After removal of 4 bases from V and 0 bases from J, the junction contained 7 bases not matched to a gene. Here the CDR3 reads CASSAGTGLMNTEAFF. The DNA of the CDR3 is TGCGCCAGCAGCGCCGGGACAGGGTTGATGAACACTGAAGCTTTCTTT.

Here the CDR3 reads CASSLGRDSITDTQYF. In DNA form, the CDR3 reads TGCGCCAGCAGCTTGGGAAGGGACAGCATCACAGATACGCAGTATTTT. The V call is TRBV5-1, the J call TRBJ2-3, with 7 bases lining up with TRBD1. V lost 0 bases and J lost 2; bases outside the gene matches: 6. CDR1 SGHRS and CDR2 YFSETQ come from the germline V gene. The CDR3 spans 16 residues.

The CDR3 DNA sequence: TGTGCCAGCAGCCTAGCGGAGAACACCGGGGAGCTGTTTTTT. It is translated as CASSLAENTGELFF. The V and J genes are TRBV2 and TRBJ2-2; 7 bases map to TRBD2. Germline CDR1 reads SNHLY; CDR2 reads FYNNEI. The CDR3 sequence is 14 residues long. Losses at the gene ends were 6 bases for V and 1 base for J; bases not matched to a gene: 2.

This clone showed up just a few times. The rearrangement joins TRBV5-4 to TRBJ2-2; 8 nucleotides agree with TRBD2. There are 17 residues in the CDR3. Germline V gene sequence: CDR1 SGHNT, CDR2 YYREEE (reference sequence). V shed 2 bases and J 8 bases; nucleotides not matched to a gene: 14. The CDR3 protein is CASSLGTSKVAQGELFF. DNA for the CDR3: TGTGCCAGCAGCTTAGGGACTAGTAAGGTGGCACAAGGGGAGCTGTTTTTT.

The sample holds one count of this clone. This sequence joins TRBV29-1 and TRBJ1-1; tentatively, D is TRBD1 (6 bases). Trimming removed 4 bases at V and 5 bases at J, with 17 bases between. This CDR3 is 14 amino acids long. The germline V gene encodes CDR1 SQVTM and CDR2 ANQGSEA. This CDR3 reads CSVARGGAETEAFF. The CDR3 DNA reads TGCAGCGTTGCTCGGGGGGGGGCGGAGACTGAAGCTTTCTTT.

V usage is TRBV5-6 and J usage is TRBJ1-3, with 9 bases matching TRBD1. V trimming: 4 bases; J trimming: 8 bases; junction bases outside the gene matches: 10. The germline V gene has CDR1 SGHDT and CDR2 YYEEEE. There are 15 residues in the CDR3. The CDR3 DNA follows: TGTGCCAGCAGCCTTTCCGGGACAGGGCTATACACCATATATTTT. It encodes CASSLSGTGLYTIYF.

This clone appeared once. The genes are TRBV5-1 and TRBJ2-2; D unresolved. The CDR3 sequence is 14 residues long. Germline CDR1 SGHRS, CDR2 YFSETQ. V lost 0 bases and J lost 5, with 8 bases in between. In DNA form, the CDR3 reads TGCGCCAGCAGCTTGGTTGTCGAGACCGGGGAGCTGTTTTTT. Its protein is CASSLVVETGELFF.

The chain links TRBV18 to TRBJ2-3; D is perhaps TRBD1 (6 bases). V was clipped by 6 bases and J by 4 bases, with 17 bases between them. This CDR3 has 15 residues. The germline CDR1 and CDR2 sequences are KGHSH and LQKENI. CDR3 region: CASSPGGRLADTQYF. CDR3 in DNA: TGTGCCAGCTCCCCTGGGGGCCGATTGGCAGATACGCAGTATTTT.

This sequence joins TRBV5-1 and TRBJ1-1; D gene uncertain. The CDR3 consists of 17 residues. V gave up 0 bases and J gave up 3 bases, with 18 bases separating them. Germline values: CDR1 SGHRS, CDR2 YFSETQ. The CDR3 nucleotides are TGCGCCAGCAGCTTGGAAACCCCCAGAAACCGTTACACTGAAGCTTTCTTT. It translates to CASSLETPRNRYTEAFF.

The sample holds one count of this clone. The chain combines TRBV6-5 with TRBJ2-2; a weak D match, TRBD1 (6 bases). Germline lookup yields CDR1 MNHEY and CDR2 SVGAGI. V was shortened by 3 bases and J by 5 bases, with 16 bases between the two germline ends. CDR3 length equals 16 residues. CDR3: CASSYAPQGRTGELFF. The CDR3 region has the DNA TGTGCCAGCAGTTATGCGCCACAGGGAAGGACCGGGGAGCTGTTTTTT.